The clone carrying this TCR beta chain was counted once. The record originates from a study of CD8+ T cells in alopecia areata. Extraction of RNA preceded its reverse transcription into cDNA, which served as the sequencing template. Measured with immunoSEQ multiplex PCR; TCRdb has only the in-frame clones, and not every one. Among roughly 220,000 clones listed, 66% were seen once. The treatment was: oral pan-JAK inhibitor, 5-10 mg twice daily. The CDR3 runs to 14 residues. Germline trimming cut 7 bases from V and 1 base from J; bases unmatched to any gene: 6. CDR1 GTSNPN and CDR2 SVGIG come from the germline V gene (reference sequence).

The chain uses TRBV30 and TRBJ2-3, with 9 bases aligning to TRBD2. Specimen: CD4+ T cells sorted from blood, collected at week 44, from a patient treated with tofacitinib. The clonotype originates from a human donor with alopecia areata. The CDR3 reads CASNSGGRTDTQYF. DNA for the CDR3: TGTGCCTCCAATAGCGGGGGCCGCACAGATACGCAGTATTTT.